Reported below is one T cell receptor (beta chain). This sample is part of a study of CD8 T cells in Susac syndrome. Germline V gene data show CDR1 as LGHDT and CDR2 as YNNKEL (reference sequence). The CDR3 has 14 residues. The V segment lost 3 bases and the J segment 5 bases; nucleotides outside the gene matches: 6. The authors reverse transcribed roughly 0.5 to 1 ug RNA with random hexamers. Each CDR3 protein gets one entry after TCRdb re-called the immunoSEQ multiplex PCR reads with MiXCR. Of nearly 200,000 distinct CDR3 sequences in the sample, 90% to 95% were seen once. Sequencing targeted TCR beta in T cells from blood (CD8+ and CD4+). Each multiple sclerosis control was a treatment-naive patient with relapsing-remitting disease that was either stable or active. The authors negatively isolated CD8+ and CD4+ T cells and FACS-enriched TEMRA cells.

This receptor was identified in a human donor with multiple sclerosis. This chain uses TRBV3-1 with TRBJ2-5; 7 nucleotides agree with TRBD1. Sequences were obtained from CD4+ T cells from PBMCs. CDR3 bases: TGTGCCAGCAGCCAGCGGACAGGTCGGGAGACCCAGTACTTC. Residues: CASSQRTGRETQYF.